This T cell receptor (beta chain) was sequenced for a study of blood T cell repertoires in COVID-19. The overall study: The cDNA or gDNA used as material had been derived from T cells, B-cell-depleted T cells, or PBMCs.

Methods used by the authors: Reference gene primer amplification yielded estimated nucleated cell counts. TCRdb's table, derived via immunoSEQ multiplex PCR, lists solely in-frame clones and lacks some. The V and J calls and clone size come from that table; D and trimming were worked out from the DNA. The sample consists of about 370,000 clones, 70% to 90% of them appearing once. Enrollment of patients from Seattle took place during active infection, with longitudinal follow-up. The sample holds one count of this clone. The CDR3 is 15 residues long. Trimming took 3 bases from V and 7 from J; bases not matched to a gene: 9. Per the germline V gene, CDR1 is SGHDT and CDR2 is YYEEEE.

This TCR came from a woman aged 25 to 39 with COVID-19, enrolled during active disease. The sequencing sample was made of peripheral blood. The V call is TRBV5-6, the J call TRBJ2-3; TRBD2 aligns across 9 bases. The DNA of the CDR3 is TGTGCCAGCAGCTCTGGACTAAGCGGGGGGTATACGCAGTATTTT. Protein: CASSSGLSGGYTQYF.